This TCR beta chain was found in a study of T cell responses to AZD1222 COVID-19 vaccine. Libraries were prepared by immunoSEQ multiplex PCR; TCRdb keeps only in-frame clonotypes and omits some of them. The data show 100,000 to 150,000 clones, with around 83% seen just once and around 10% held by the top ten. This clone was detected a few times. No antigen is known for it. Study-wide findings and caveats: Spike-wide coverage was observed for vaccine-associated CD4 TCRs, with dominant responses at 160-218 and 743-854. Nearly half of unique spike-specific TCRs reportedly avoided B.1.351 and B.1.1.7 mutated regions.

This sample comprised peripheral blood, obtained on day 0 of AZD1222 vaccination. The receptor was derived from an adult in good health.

The CDR3 DNA sequence: TGTGCCTGGAGTGTGACAGGGGTTCTACACGAGCAGTACTTC. Translation: CAWSVTGVLHEQYF. This chain joins TRBV30 and TRBJ2-7; 8 bases are a match to TRBD1. The CDR3 contains 14 residues. J gave up 5 bases and V 0 bases, and 6 bases lay outside the gene matches. Germline values: CDR1 GTSNPN, CDR2 SVGIG (reference sequence).